This TCR beta chain was identified in a study of cytomegalovirus exposure and HLA in healthy donors. General study points: One variant, a missense change in DCLRE1C, was linked in a later analysis to TCR beta V- and J-gene trimming. Researchers counted about 150 TCR beta chains as cytomegalovirus-associated.

Amplification used 60 Vbeta primers and 13 Jbeta primers. The protocol was immunoSEQ multiplex PCR, while the TCRdb copy is restricted to in-frame clones and leaves out a portion. The sample includes over 150,000 clones, around 80% of them seen just once. In nominal health when sampled, donors likely had unrecorded immune exposures nonetheless. V gave up 5 bases and J gave up 2 bases, with 4 bases separating them. The CDR3 sequence is 13 residues long. CDR1 and CDR2 (germline): MNHEY, SMNVEV (reference sequence). For this clone: Antigen: not known.

The rearrangement links TRBV27 to TRBJ1-6; D uncertain. The TCR originated in a woman aged 50 to 60 in good health and CMV-seropositive. Sequencing used PBMCs. CDR3 residues: CASSPAYNSPLHF. CDR3 sequence (DNA): TGTGCCAGCAGTCCTGCCTATAATTCACCCCTCCACTTT.